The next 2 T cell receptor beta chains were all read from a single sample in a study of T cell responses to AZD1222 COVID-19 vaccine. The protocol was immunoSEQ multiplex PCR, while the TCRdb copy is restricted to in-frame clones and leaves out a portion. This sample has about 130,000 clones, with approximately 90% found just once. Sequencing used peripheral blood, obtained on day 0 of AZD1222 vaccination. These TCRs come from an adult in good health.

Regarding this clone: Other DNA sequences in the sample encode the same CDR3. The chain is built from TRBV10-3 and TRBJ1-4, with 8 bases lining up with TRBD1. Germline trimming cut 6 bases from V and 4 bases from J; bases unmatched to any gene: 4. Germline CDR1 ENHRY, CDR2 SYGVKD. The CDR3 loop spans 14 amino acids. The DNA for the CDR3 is TGTGCCATCAGACCGACAGGGGATAATGAAAAACTGTTTTTT. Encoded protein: CAIRPTGDNEKLFF.

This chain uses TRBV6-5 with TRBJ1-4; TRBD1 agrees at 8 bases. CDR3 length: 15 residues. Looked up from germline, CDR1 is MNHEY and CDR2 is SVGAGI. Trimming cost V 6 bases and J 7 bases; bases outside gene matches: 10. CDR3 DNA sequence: TGTGCCAGCAGCGCTCTTCAGGGGGCCGCTGAAAAACTGTTTTTT. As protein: CASSALQGAAEKLFF.